These 16 T cell receptor beta chains originate from one sample sequenced in a study of blood T cell repertoires in COVID-19. TCRdb's copy holds only in-frame clones and misses some; the assay was immunoSEQ multiplex PCR. Of roughly 250,000 clones listed, 87% were seen once; the top ten hold 2% to 2.5%. The specimen was peripheral blood. These receptors were obtained from a woman aged 45 to 65 with acute or convalescent COVID-19.

V and J are TRBV6-5 and TRBJ2-4; tentatively, D is TRBD1 (5 bases). Trimming removed 6 bases from V and 6 bases from J, with 12 bases in between. The V gene's germline CDR1 is MNHEY and CDR2 SVGAGI. CDR3 length equals 13 residues. The CDR3 sequence is CASRRQISNIQYF. As DNA, the CDR3 is TGTGCCAGCAGGAGACAGATTTCAAACATTCAGTACTTC.

This chain connects TRBV6-6 to TRBJ2-7, with a tentative D call TRBD1 (5 bases). Trimming removed 5 bases at V and 3 bases at J, with 14 bases between. The CDR3 extends over 14 amino acids. Germline V gene lookup returns CDR1 MNHNY and CDR2 SVGAGI (reference sequence). The CDR3 protein is CASSPATEFYEQYF. The CDR3 DNA reads TGTGCCAGCAGTCCCGCGACAGAATTCTACGAGCAGTACTTC.

V and J are TRBV4-1 and TRBJ2-4; 7 bases map to TRBD2. CDR1 is MGHRA, CDR2 YSYEKL, per germline. CDR3 length: 17 residues. Trimming took 4 bases from V and 0 from J; bases not matched to a gene: 9. The CDR3: CASSLLIIAGAKNIQYF. CDR3 DNA: TGCGCCAGCAGCCTCCTTATAATAGCGGGAGCCAAAAACATTCAGTACTTC.

This clone was observed once. The chain is built from TRBV28 and TRBJ1-1; 7 bases agree with TRBD1. J gave up 7 bases and V 9 bases, and 5 bases lay outside the gene matches. The CDR3 spans 11 residues. Germline loops: CDR1 MDHEN, CDR2 SYDVKM. CDR3 loop: CASEGAFEAFF. CDR3 nucleotide sequence: TGTGCCAGTGAGGGGGCATTTGAAGCTTTCTTT.

The chain joins TRBV10-3 to TRBJ2-7, with D tentatively TRBD2 (6 bases). Trimming removed 6 bases at V and 3 bases at J, with 6 bases between. Germline CDR1 reads ENHRY; CDR2 reads SYGVKD. This CDR3 is 11 amino acids long. This chain's CDR3 is CAISGSYEQYF. The CDR3 DNA sequence: TGTGCCATCAGCGGGAGCTACGAGCAGTACTTC.

The V gene is TRBV21-1, the J gene TRBJ2-2; the D segment call TRBD2 is taken from the table without a DNA check. TRBV21-1 is a listed pseudogene. The CDR3 length is 17 residues. CDR3 sequence: CASSQVGTSGSPGELFF. As DNA, the CDR3 is TGTGCCAGCAGCCAAGTTGGGACTAGCGGGAGTCCCGGGGAGCTGTTTTTT.

The rearrangement uses TRBV19 and TRBJ1-4, with 8 bases matching TRBD1. CDR3 length: 16 residues. Germline V gene data show CDR1 as LNHDA and CDR2 as SQIVND (reference sequence). V shed 4 bases, J shed 8 bases, and the junction held 12 bases outside the gene matches. The CDR3 bases are TGTGCCAGTAGTACTTCCGGGACAGGCGGGTTCGAAAAACTGTTTTTT. The encoded protein is CASSTSGTGGFEKLFF.

Points on this clone: Other DNA sequences in this sample translate to the same CDR3. The chain uses TRBV18 and TRBJ1-3, with D possibly being TRBD1 (5 bases). Trimming removed 4 bases at V and 0 bases at J, with 13 bases between. This CDR3 contains 16 residues. The germline CDR1 and CDR2 sequences are KGHSH and LQKENI. The CDR3 reads CASSLGQGNSGNTIYF. CDR3 DNA: TGTGCCAGCTCACTGGGGCAGGGCAACTCTGGAAACACCATATATTTT.

The chain recombines TRBV27 with TRBJ2-1; TRBD2 matches 7 bases. With V trimmed by 1 base and J by 1 base, 1 base remained unmatched. The CDR3 extends over 15 amino acids. CDR1 and CDR2 (germline): MNHEY, SMNVEV (reference sequence). CDR3 DNA: TGTGCCAGCAGTTTATGGGGGGGTTCCTACAATGAGCAGTTCTTC. It encodes CASSLWGGSYNEQFF.

The chain employs TRBV19 and TRBJ2-2, with D perhaps matching TRBD2 (6 bases). The germline CDR1 and CDR2 sequences are LNHDA and SQIVND (reference sequence). This CDR3 spans 14 amino acids. V lost 5 bases and J 3 bases, leaving 10 bases between the germline ends. The CDR3 reads CASSSPGDTGELFF. In DNA, the CDR3 is TGTGCCAGTAGTTCCCCGGGGGACACCGGGGAGCTGTTTTTT.

V gene TRBV12-3 or TRBV12-4 combines with J gene TRBJ2-1; D not certain. This CDR3 is 13 amino acids long. V was shortened by 6 bases and J by 0 bases, with 6 bases between the two germline ends. CDR3 in amino acids: CASSENSYNEQFF. Written as DNA, the CDR3 is TGTGCCAGCAGCGAGAACTCCTACAATGAGCAGTTCTTC.

The chain is built from TRBV5-5 and TRBJ2-7; 9 positions match TRBD2. This CDR3 contains 15 residues. Trimming at V came to 0 bases and at J to 0 bases, leaving 1 base not matched to a gene. Germline CDR1 reads SGHKS; CDR2 reads YYEKEE (reference sequence). For the CDR3, the DNA is TGTGCCAGCAGCTTGGGACTAGCGGACTCCTACGAGCAGTACTTC. This sequence encodes CASSLGLADSYEQYF.

This chain uses TRBV6-5 with TRBJ2-3; D is uncertain. The CDR3 is 13 residues long. V was cut by 6 bases and J by 4 bases, with 11 bases left in between. Germline V gene sequence: CDR1 MNHEY, CDR2 SVGAGI. The CDR3 coding sequence is TGTGCCAGCAGGCGGATGGGTCCAGATACGCAGTATTTT. It specifies CASRRMGPDTQYF.

The chain links TRBV24-1 to TRBJ1-2; the match to TRBD1 covers 8 bases. The junction had 5 bases not matched to a gene; V was cut back by 4 bases and J by 5 bases. CDR1 KGHDR and CDR2 SFDVKD come from the germline V gene. This CDR3 spans 14 amino acids. CDR3 nucleotide sequence: TGTGCCACCAGTGACTCAGGGGGCGCGTATGGCTACACCTTC. Protein sequence: CATSDSGGAYGYTF.

The V gene is TRBV10-3, the J gene TRBJ1-2; 10 bases line up with TRBD1. The CDR3 contains 15 residues. CDR1 is ENHRY and CDR2 is SYGVKD in the germline V gene. After removal of 7 bases from V and 4 bases from J, the junction contained 9 bases not matched to a gene. The CDR3 is CAITDPGQGIYGYTF. Written as DNA, the CDR3 is TGTGCCATCACCGATCCGGGACAGGGGATCTATGGCTACACCTTC.

The chain recombines TRBV6-6 with TRBJ1-5; maybe TRBD1 (6 bases). V lost 2 bases and J 4 bases, leaving 15 bases between the germline ends. CDR1 is MNHNY, CDR2 SVGAGI, per germline (reference sequence). The CDR3 totals 16 residues. CDR3 loop: CASSYRSGTGNQPQHF. CDR3 DNA sequence: TGTGCCAGCAGTTACCGATCCGGAACAGGGAATCAGCCCCAGCATTTT.